These 30 T cell receptor beta chains originate from one sample sequenced in a study of cytomegalovirus exposure and HLA in healthy donors. This table comes from immunoSEQ multiplex PCR, and its TCRdb copy is limited to in-frame clones, with some not included. The data hold hundreds of thousands of clones, with more than 80% observed a single time. The sequencing input was PBMCs. The receptors originated from a woman under 30 in good health and CMV-seronegative.

The chain couples TRBV7-2 to TRBJ2-5; a weak D match, TRBD2 (6 bases). Per the germline V gene, CDR1 is SGHTA and CDR2 is FQGNSA. This CDR3 has 13 amino acids. V was pared by 5 bases and J by 4 bases, with 11 bases between. The CDR3 DNA reads TGTGCCAGCAGCCCCAGGCGGGGAGAGACCCAGTACTTC. This sequence encodes CASSPRRGETQYF.

The chain links TRBV13 to TRBJ2-3, with unresolved D. Germline V gives CDR1 PRHDT, CDR2 FYEKMQ (reference sequence). The CDR3 is 15 amino acids. Trimming shortened V by 1 base and J by 3 bases, and 11 bases separated the two germline ends. The DNA for the CDR3 is TGTGCCAGCAGCTTAGCCCGACTTAGTACAGATACGCAGTATTTT. Its translation: CASSLARLSTDTQYF.

The chain recombines TRBV15 with TRBJ1-5; D is undetermined. The CDR3 spans 14 residues. Germline lookup yields CDR1 LNHNV and CDR2 YYDKDF (reference sequence). Trimming removed 0 bases at V and 2 bases at J, with 5 bases between. CDR3 sequence reads: CATSRDYGNQPQHF. The CDR3 coding sequence is TGTGCCACCAGCAGAGACTACGGCAATCAGCCCCAGCATTTT.

The genes are TRBV18 and TRBJ1-4, with D possibly TRBD1 on 6 matching bases. The CDR3 sequence is 15 residues long. Germline V gene data show CDR1 as KGHSH and CDR2 as LQKENI. The ends were cut back, 4 bases at V and 6 bases at J, with 15 bases in the middle. CDR3 DNA: TGTGCCAGCTCACAACAACGGGGGGCCGATGAAAAACTGTTTTTT. Amino acid sequence: CASSQQRGADEKLFF.

The V gene is TRBV5-4, the J gene TRBJ2-3, with a possible D match to TRBD2 (6 bases). Deletions cut 7 bases from V and 6 bases from J, with 6 bases between. Germline CDR1 is SGHNT and CDR2 is YYREEE (reference sequence). The CDR3 is 10 amino acids. This CDR3 is CASGGDTQYF. The CDR3 region has the DNA TGTGCCAGCGGAGGGGATACGCAGTATTTT.

The V gene is TRBV27, the J gene TRBJ2-3; 9 bases agree with TRBD2. Germline V gives CDR1 MNHEY, CDR2 SMNVEV (reference sequence). This CDR3 region has 20 residues. The junction had 18 bases not matched to a gene; V was cut back by 2 bases and J by 3 bases. CDR3 sequence (DNA): TGTGCCAGCAGTTTAGCACTAACCTCTCTGCGGGGGGGCCGGACAGATACGCAGTATTTT. Protein product: CASSLALTSLRGGRTDTQYF.

The chain carries TRBV4-2 and TRBJ2-3, with 9 bases that match TRBD2. The CDR3 consists of 15 residues. Germline V CDR1 and CDR2: LGHNA, YNFKEQ. The V gene end was trimmed by 4 bases and the J gene end by 5 bases; junction bases not matched to a gene: 7. The chain's CDR3 is CASSLGGGEVDTQYF. As DNA, the CDR3 is TGTGCCAGCAGCCTGGGCGGGGGGGAGGTAGATACGCAGTATTTT.

This clone was seen only once. The chain joins TRBV2 to TRBJ2-5, with a possible D match to TRBD2 (6 bases). Germline V lookup: CDR1 SNHLY, CDR2 FYNNEI. This CDR3 has 15 residues. Between the trimmed V and J ends, which lost 4 bases and 5 bases, there was a span of 17 bases. The CDR3 coding sequence is TGTGCCAGCAGTGGAGGCGGGGCCCAGGTGGAGACCCAGTACTTC. This translates into CASSGGGAQVETQYF.

J is TRBJ1-4 and V is TRBV5-6, with 9 bases matching TRBD1. Germline V gene sequence: CDR1 SGHDT, CDR2 YYEEEE. The length of the CDR3 is 18 residues. The V segment lost 1 base and the J segment 0 bases; nucleotides outside the gene matches: 7. CDR3 DNA sequence: TGTGCCAGCAGCTTGCTAGGACAGGGGCATGCAACTAATGAAAAACTGTTTTTT. Translated, it gives CASSLLGQGHATNEKLFF.

The V and J genes are TRBV7-7 and TRBJ2-6; tentative D call: TRBD1 (5 bases). CDR1 is SSHAT, CDR2 FNYEAQ, per germline (reference sequence). Trimming removed 10 bases at V and 4 bases at J, with 14 bases between. This CDR3 spans 14 amino acids. The CDR3, as DNA: TGTGCCATCCCTGACAGCCAGGGGGCCAACGTCCTGACTTTC. This translates into CAIPDSQGANVLTF.

The chain combines TRBV27 with TRBJ2-1; 8 bases line up with TRBD2. Germline V CDR1 and CDR2: MNHEY, SMNVEV (reference sequence). With V trimmed by 5 bases and J by 8 bases, 8 bases remained unmatched. This CDR3 has 14 residues. DNA of the CDR3: TGTGCCAGCAGTCGGGGACTAGTCCATGATGAGCAGTTCTTC. It translates to CASSRGLVHDEQFF.

The J gene is TRBJ1-5, the V gene TRBV10-3; a possible D gene is TRBD1 (6 bases). CDR3 length: 14 residues. Trimming left V 11 bases short and J 6 bases short, with 20 bases between. Germline CDR1 is ENHRY and CDR2 is SYGVKD. The CDR3 DNA sequence: TGTGCCTCCCACGACGGGGGGGGCGGTCAGCCCCAGCATTTT. Translation gives CASHDGGGGQPQHF.

The chain links TRBV6-4 to TRBJ2-1; 8 bases align to TRBD2. CDR1 is MRHNA and CDR2 is SNTAGT in the germline V gene. The length of the CDR3 is 17 residues. The V gene end was trimmed by 0 bases and the J gene end by 0 bases; junction bases not matched to a gene: 4. This chain's CDR3 is CASSDSLSGSSYNEQFF. The CDR3 DNA reads TGTGCCAGCAGTGACTCCCTCAGCGGGAGCTCCTACAATGAGCAGTTCTTC.

This chain joins TRBV6-1 and TRBJ2-1; 7 bases agree with TRBD2. Germline lookup yields CDR1 MNHNS and CDR2 SASEGT. J lost 4 bases, V lost 3 bases, and 12 bases had no gene match. CDR3 length: 17 amino acids. The CDR3 reads CASSEDPTSGTYNEQFF. Written as DNA, the CDR3 is TGTGCCAGCAGTGAGGACCCAACAAGCGGGACTTACAATGAGCAGTTCTTC.

V and J are TRBV4-1 and TRBJ1-2; 11 bases map to TRBD1. The CDR3 sequence is 16 residues long. Germline V CDR1 and CDR2: MGHRA, YSYEKL. V gave up 3 bases and J gave up 8 bases; unmatched junction bases: 11. CDR3 amino acids: CASSHPWTGGSEGYTF. The CDR3 nucleotides are TGCGCCAGCAGCCATCCATGGACAGGGGGCTCGGAAGGCTACACCTTC.

This rearrangement joins TRBV27 to TRBJ2-7; 14 positions match TRBD2. CDR3 size: 19 residues. Germline V gene data show CDR1 as MNHEY and CDR2 as SMNVEV (reference sequence). V lost 7 bases and J lost 3; bases outside the gene matches: 17. The CDR3 here is CASNSLPGTSGSEFYEQYF. The CDR3 DNA is TGTGCCAGCAATTCCTTACCCGGGACTAGCGGGAGTGAGTTCTACGAGCAGTACTTC.

This clone was counted a single time. The genes are TRBV7-2 and TRBJ2-7; maybe TRBD1 (6 bases). The length of the CDR3 is 16 residues. V was clipped by 5 bases and J by 0 bases, with 17 bases between them. Looked up from germline, CDR1 is SGHTA and CDR2 is FQGNSA. The CDR3 DNA reads as TGTGCCAGCAGCCTTGCCGGGACATCTTACTCCTACGAGCAGTACTTC. This translates into CASSLAGTSYSYEQYF.

The CDR3 DNA reads TGTGCCAGCAGTATAACAGGTGTAGGCTACACCTTC. This gives the protein CASSITGVGYTF. This chain joins TRBV6-1 and TRBJ1-2; tentative D call: TRBD1 (5 bases). This CDR3 has 12 residues. The germline CDR1 and CDR2 sequences are MNHNS and SASEGT. V lost 5 bases, J lost 8 bases, and 12 bases lay in between.

The chain uses TRBV7-9 and TRBJ2-1; TRBD2 agrees at 10 bases. V dropped 2 bases and J dropped 6; count of bases not matched to a gene: 4. Per the germline V gene, CDR1 is SEHNR and CDR2 is FQNEAQ (reference sequence). This CDR3 is 15 amino acids long. The CDR3: CASSLTSGMVNEQFF. The CDR3 DNA follows: TGTGCCAGCAGCTTAACTAGCGGGATGGTCAATGAGCAGTTCTTC.

The rearrangement joins TRBV29-1 to TRBJ1-5; tentatively, D is TRBD1 (6 bases). There are 13 residues in the CDR3. Trimming stripped 4 bases from V and 3 bases from J, with 10 bases between. Germline CDR1 and CDR2: SQVTM and ANQGSEA. The CDR3: CSVGPGDNQPQHF. CDR3 coding DNA: TGCAGCGTTGGTCCAGGGGACAATCAGCCCCAGCATTTT.

The V call is TRBV7-9, the J call TRBJ2-5; 14 nucleotides match TRBD2. V lost 3 bases to trimming and J lost 5 bases; unmatched junction nucleotides: 5. The CDR3 loop spans 16 amino acids. CDR1 is SEHNR and CDR2 is FQNEAQ in the germline V gene (reference sequence). CDR3 amino acids: CASSFRLAGGRETQYF. DNA of the CDR3: TGTGCCAGCAGCTTCAGACTAGCGGGGGGGCGGGAGACCCAGTACTTC.

The V call is TRBV18, the J call TRBJ1-1; D gene unclear. The germline V and J ends were trimmed by 3 bases and 4 bases, with 18 bases remaining between them. The CDR3 is 16 residues long. The germline CDR1 and CDR2 sequences are KGHSH and LQKENI. The CDR3 loop is CASSPFEGSFGTEAFF. In DNA form, the CDR3 reads TGTGCCAGCTCACCCTTCGAGGGCTCCTTCGGCACTGAAGCTTTCTTT.

The chain combines TRBV6-5 with TRBJ2-3; D may be TRBD2 (5 bases). V was trimmed by 6 bases and J by 4 bases, leaving 11 bases between them. Germline assignment: CDR1 MNHEY and CDR2 SVGAGI. The CDR3 contains 13 residues. The CDR3 region has the DNA TGTGCCAGCAGCTTAGGCGGGTCAGATACGCAGTATTTT. It is translated as CASSLGGSDTQYF.

V is TRBV2 and J is TRBJ2-1; D is perhaps TRBD2 (6 bases). The CDR3 is made up of 13 amino acids. Trimming removed 11 bases from V and 7 bases from J, with 18 bases in between. Germline V gene sequence: CDR1 SNHLY, CDR2 FYNNEI. The CDR3 bases are TGTGCCGGGGGACTCCACCCATCTAATGAGCAGTTCTTC. This sequence encodes CAGGLHPSNEQFF.

This chain connects TRBV7-7 to TRBJ2-3, with 8 bases identical to TRBD2. Per the germline V gene, CDR1 is SSHAT and CDR2 is FNYEAQ (reference sequence). Germline trimming cut 1 base from V and 4 bases from J; bases unmatched to any gene: 10. This CDR3 is built from 17 residues. CDR3 residues: CASSLVRAGTSADTQYF. CDR3 coding DNA: TGTGCCAGCAGCTTAGTAAGGGCCGGGACTAGTGCAGATACGCAGTATTTT.

V gene TRBV18 combines with J gene TRBJ1-1; TRBD1 aligns across 9 bases. CDR3 length: 14 amino acids. Germline CDR1 KGHSH, CDR2 LQKENI. V lost 8 bases and J lost 1; bases outside the gene matches: 5. CDR3 nucleotides: TGTGCCAGCGCCCGGACAGGGGCGAACACTGAAGCTTTCTTT. Translated, it gives CASARTGANTEAFF.

The gene calls are TRBV27 and TRBJ1-1, with D perhaps matching TRBD1 (6 bases). Germline CDR1 reads MNHEY; CDR2 reads SMNVEV (reference sequence). The CDR3 runs to 15 residues. V was cut by 3 bases and J by 4 bases, with 15 bases left in between. Here the CDR3 reads CASSFRTGWGTEAFF. As DNA, the CDR3 is TGTGCCAGCAGTTTCCGCACAGGGTGGGGCACTGAAGCTTTCTTT.

With regard to this clone: Other DNA sequences in this sample translate to the same CDR3. The chain links TRBV4-1 to TRBJ1-6; D remains ambiguous. The CDR3 is 15 amino acids. CDR1 is MGHRA and CDR2 is YSYEKL in the germline V gene. With 3 bases removed from V and 0 bases from J, the gap between germline ends came to 6 bases. The CDR3 is CASSQGSSYNSPLHF. The CDR3 nucleotides read TGCGCCAGCAGCCAGGGCAGCTCCTATAATTCACCCCTCCACTTT.

This chain links TRBV30 with TRBJ2-5, with TRBD2 matching 8 bases. After removal of 5 bases from V and 2 bases from J, the junction contained 10 bases not matched to a gene. CDR3 length equals 15 residues. Germline CDR1 GTSNPN, CDR2 SVGIG (reference sequence). This CDR3 is CAWRSDSGEQETQYF. The CDR3 DNA reads TGTGCCTGGCGAAGTGATAGCGGGGAACAAGAGACCCAGTACTTC.

V gene TRBV6-1 combines with J gene TRBJ1-2; D possibly corresponds to TRBD1 (6 bases). Trimming took 6 bases from V and 5 from J, leaving 13 bases between them. The length of the CDR3 is 13 residues. Germline CDR1 reads MNHNS; CDR2 reads SASEGT. The CDR3 DNA reads as TGTGCCAGCAGCCGCCCAGGGGAATATGGCTACACCTTC. Translation gives CASSRPGEYGYTF.